This entry lists 17 T cell receptor beta chains sequenced from one sample in a study of lymphopenia after photon versus proton radiotherapy. Sequencing was performed with immunoSEQ multiplex PCR; in TCRdb, only in-frame clones are kept and a portion is missing. The top ten clones hold less than 2.5% of a sample with over 50,000 clones, around 86% of them seen once. Source: peripheral blood, taken from a patient treated with photon-based radiotherapy. Receptor source: a man aged 40-55 years with gastric cancer.

In its sample, this clone was seen once. The chain is built from TRBV14 and TRBJ2-1, with D perhaps TRBD2 (5 bases). Germline V gives CDR1 SGHDN, CDR2 FVKESK. Trimming pared 0 bases from V and 5 bases from J, leaving 17 bases between. The CDR3 consists of 17 residues. This CDR3 reads CASSQDGGPRPHNEQFF. In DNA form, the CDR3 reads TGTGCCAGCAGCCAAGATGGAGGACCGCGTCCCCACAATGAGCAGTTCTTC.

The J gene is TRBJ2-7, the V gene TRBV7-6; possibly TRBD1 or TRBD2 for D (5 bases each). The CDR3 consists of 14 residues. From germline, CDR1 is SGHVS and CDR2 FNYEAQ. Trimming pared 7 bases from V and 4 bases from J, leaving 17 bases between. In nucleotides, the CDR3 is TGTGCCAGCACCCAAGGGACGGTATCATACGAGCAGTACTTC. Translated: CASTQGTVSYEQYF.

This chain uses TRBV18 with TRBJ1-1; 9 nucleotides agree with TRBD1. CDR3 length equals 15 residues. Germline CDR1 is KGHSH and CDR2 is LQKENI. Trimming removed 6 bases from V and 0 bases from J; junction bases left unmatched: 5. CDR3 sequence: CASSLDRGMNTEAFF. CDR3 bases: TGTGCCAGCTCCCTCGACAGGGGGATGAACACTGAAGCTTTCTTT.

This clone was counted once. This rearrangement joins TRBV19 to TRBJ2-7; D is tentatively TRBD1 or TRBD2 (5 bases each). Germline V gene data show CDR1 as LNHDA and CDR2 as SQIVND (reference sequence). CDR3 length: 15 residues. Trimming took off 6 bases at V and 1 base at J, with 16 bases between the two ends. The CDR3 nucleotides are TGTGCCAGTAGGAAAAGGGACGGGTCATCCTACGAGCAGTACTTC. This sequence encodes CASRKRDGSSYEQYF.

This chain uses TRBV7-2 with TRBJ2-7, with D hard to call. The V and J ends lost 1 base and 5 bases respectively, with 12 bases between them. Germline V gives CDR1 SGHTA, CDR2 FQGNSA. This CDR3 has 14 residues. CDR3 region: CASSLGRESNEQYF. In nucleotides, the CDR3 is TGTGCCAGCAGCTTAGGCAGAGAAAGCAACGAGCAGTACTTC.

The chain is built from TRBV7-2 and TRBJ2-3, with D tentatively TRBD1 (5 bases). Trimming took 4 bases from V and 9 from J, leaving 11 bases between them. CDR3 length equals 12 residues. CDR1 and CDR2 from the germline V gene are SGHTA and FQGNSA. The CDR3 region is CASSSSGKTQYF. CDR3 DNA: TGTGCCAGCAGCTCCTCAGGGAAGACGCAGTATTTT. Using reference TRBV7-2 and TRBJ2-3 for the parts outside the CDR3, the full variable domain is GAGVSQSPSNKVTEKGKDVELRCDPISGHTALYWYRQSLGQGLEFLIYFQGNSAPDKSGLPSDRFSAERTGGSVSTLTIQRTQQEDSAVYLCASSSSGKTQYFGPGTRLTVL.

Note on this clone: The CDR3 does not end in the conserved phenylalanine or tryptophan, so this is likely a read error. The DNA is left out, because the CDR3 cannot be placed on it with certainty; the CDR3 is given as TCRdb lists it. This sequence joins TRBV5-3 and TRBJ1-2; the table's TRBD1 call for D was not verified on the DNA. TRBV5-3 is annotated as an ORF whose role is uncertain. Ends included, the CDR3 has 11 residues. CDR3: CARSQGQGTGA.

The rearrangement joins TRBV7-2 to TRBJ2-3; D assignment may be TRBD1 or TRBD2 (6 bases each). CDR1 and CDR2 from the germline V gene are SGHTA and FQGNSA. Trimming removed 5 bases at V and 3 bases at J, with 12 bases between. The CDR3 runs 14 residues. The DNA for the CDR3 is TGTGCCAGCAGCCTACGGAGGGGGACAGATACGCAGTATTTT. Translating it yields CASSLRRGTDTQYF. Looking up the rest from reference TRBV7-2 and TRBJ2-3 gives the full variable domain: GAGVSQSPSNKVTEKGKDVELRCDPISGHTALYWYRQSLGQGLEFLIYFQGNSAPDKSGLPSDRFSAERTGGSVSTLTIQRTQQEDSAVYLCASSLRRGTDTQYFGPGTRLTVL.

This clone was observed a few times. This chain uses TRBV19 with TRBJ1-3, with D perhaps TRBD1 (5 bases). The CDR3 consists of 14 residues. V was clipped by 8 bases and J by 0 bases, with 11 bases between them. The germline CDR1 and CDR2 sequences are LNHDA and SQIVND (reference sequence). The CDR3 here is CASCRGGSGNTIYF. The CDR3 nucleotides read TGTGCCAGTTGCCGGGGGGGCTCTGGAAACACCATATATTTT.

This clone was counted once. The chain employs TRBV23-1 and TRBJ1-6; a possible D gene is TRBD1 (5 bases). TRBV23-1 is filed as an ORF, its function uncertain. The ends were cut back, 3 bases at V and 0 bases at J, with 15 bases in the middle. The CDR3 runs to 18 residues. CDR3 loop: CASSQYPGPGSYNSPLHF. CDR3 DNA: TGCGCCAGCAGTCAGTACCCGGGGCCTGGCTCCTATAATTCACCCCTCCACTTT.

The chain is built from TRBV4-1 and TRBJ2-1, with D perhaps being TRBD1 or TRBD2 (5 bases each). Trimming pared 5 bases from V and 4 bases from J, leaving 12 bases between. From germline, CDR1 is MGHRA and CDR2 YSYEKL. This CDR3 comprises 14 residues. CDR3 region: CASSARDGYNEQFF. CDR3 nucleotides: TGCGCCAGCAGCGCCCGGGACGGTTACAATGAGCAGTTCTTC.

The V gene is TRBV5-4, the J gene TRBJ1-3; 7 nucleotides align to TRBD1. Germline assignment: CDR1 SGHNT and CDR2 YYREEE (reference sequence). This CDR3 comprises 16 residues. Germline trimming cut 2 bases from V and 4 bases from J; bases unmatched to any gene: 9. CDR3 in amino acids: CASSLGTGAKGNTIYF. The CDR3, as DNA: TGTGCCAGCAGCTTAGGTACAGGGGCTAAAGGAAACACCATATATTTT.

The V call is TRBV5-1, the J call TRBJ1-4, with D unclear. Per the germline V gene, CDR1 is SGHRS and CDR2 is YFSETQ. This CDR3 comprises 15 residues. With 2 bases removed from V and 4 bases from J, the gap between germline ends came to 12 bases. For the CDR3, the DNA is TGCGCCAGCAGCTTAAACGGCGGGGTTAATGAAAAACTGTTTTTT. Translating gives CASSLNGGVNEKLFF.

V is TRBV14 and J is TRBJ1-6; a possible D gene is TRBD1 (5 bases). Germline-derived CDR1 and CDR2 are SGHDN and FVKESK. Trimming pared 4 bases from V and 8 bases from J, leaving 12 bases between. The CDR3 sequence is 14 residues long. The CDR3, as DNA: TGTGCCAGCAGCCTTGGGGGGACCCATTCACCCCTCCACTTT. This translates into CASSLGGTHSPLHF. Full variable domain (missing parts from reference TRBV14 and TRBJ1-6): EAGVTQFPSHSVIEKGQTVTLRCDPISGHDNLYWYRRVMGKEIKFLLHFVKESKQDESGMPNNRFLAERTGGTYSTLKVQPAELEDSGVYFCASSLGGTHSPLHFGNGTRLTVT.

The chain recombines TRBV11-2 with TRBJ2-2; tentatively, D is TRBD1 (6 bases). Trimming cost V 0 bases and J 4 bases, with 18 bases left between them. CDR1 and CDR2 from the germline V gene are SGHAT and FQNNGV. This CDR3 has 18 residues. This CDR3 reads CASSLELTPEGVTGELFF. The CDR3 DNA is TGTGCCAGCAGCTTAGAACTCACCCCTGAGGGGGTCACCGGGGAGCTGTTTTTT. The full variable domain, completed using reference TRBV11-2 and TRBJ2-2, is EAGVAQSPRYKIIEKRQSVAFWCNPISGHATLYWYQQILGQGPKLLIQFQNNGVVDDSQLPKDRFSAERLKGVDSTLKIQPAKLEDSAVYLCASSLELTPEGVTGELFFGEGSRLTVL.

The V and J genes are TRBV7-2 and TRBJ2-2, with 7 bases identical to TRBD2. The trim removed 5 bases at V and 4 bases at J, leaving 10 bases unmatched. Germline values: CDR1 SGHTA, CDR2 FQGNSA. This CDR3 contains 16 residues. The CDR3 DNA follows: TGTGCCAGCAGCCCGTCGGGGGGACGGGGCACCGGGGAGCTGTTTTTT. It yields the protein CASSPSGGRGTGELFF.

The chain has TRBV11-3 and TRBJ2-7, with a possible D match to TRBD2 (5 bases). The CDR3 covers 13 residues. Germline lookup yields CDR1 SGHNT and CDR2 YENEEA. V lost 3 bases and J lost 7, with 13 bases in between. The CDR3 sequence: CASSFAGGSEQYF. In DNA, the CDR3 is TGTGCCAGCAGCTTCGCGGGTGGCTCGGAGCAGTACTTC.